A selection of T cell receptor beta chains follows, all from one sample in a study of T cells in localized non-small cell lung cancer. Only in-frame clones appear in the TCRdb table, and some are missing; sequencing was by immunoSEQ multiplex PCR. The repertoire includes about 70,000 clones, 65% to 85% of them detected once, and under 1.5% sits in the top ten. Sequenced here: peripheral blood, sampled before any cancer treatment. The source is a female donor over 55 with stage I lung adenocarcinoma. Both conserved end residues are part of each CDR3. A D gene is named only where the DNA matches it firmly. A clone size is listed for some rows: how often the clone was seen (once, few, many), or a class if it is expanded.

j_call clone_size d_call v_call cdr3_aa
TRBJ2-3 - - TRBV5-1 CASSFIPDRSLGTQYF
TRBJ2-1 - - TRBV12-5 CASGSFDRRDRQFF
TRBJ1-2 few - TRBV5-6 CASSSYYGYTF
TRBJ2-5 - - TRBV9 CASSVSGAGLQETQYF
TRBJ2-7 - - TRBV5-1 CASSLGYEQYF
TRBJ1-5 - - TRBV6-1 CASGKGVSSNQPQHF
TRBJ1-2 - - TRBV4-3 CASSQDRVGKSGYTF
TRBJ2-7 few - TRBV5-6 CASSLARGNYEQYF
TRBJ2-7 few TRBD2 TRBV7-8 CASSLRDYLGEQYF
TRBJ2-7 few - TRBV10-3 CAISVSLGGLRDSHEQYF
TRBJ2-3 once - TRBV5-1 CASSYGVYSTDTQYF
TRBJ1-5 - TRBD1 TRBV2 CASRKGQGPNQPQHF
TRBJ2-5 - - TRBV19 CASSPRIVQETQYF
TRBJ1-1 - - TRBV19 CASSIGRNTEAFF
TRBJ1-1 many TRBD1 TRBV7-9 CASRPGTANTEAFF
TRBJ2-1 - - TRBV5-6 CASSSGWNEQFF
TRBJ2-5 once - TRBV7-2 CASSPGQLPETQYF
TRBJ1-5 - - TRBV5-8 CASSLGVQYSNQPQHF
TRBJ2-1 - TRBD2 TRBV25-1 CASRKRGGDYNEQFF
TRBJ1-2 - - TRBV5-6 CASSLGRTNYGYTF
TRBJ2-7 - - TRBV5-1 CASSLVVGRAEQYF
TRBJ1-3 - - TRBV19 CASSTGSGGNTIYF
TRBJ2-1 - - TRBV28 CASSSLKGELYNEQFF
TRBJ1-1 - - TRBV10-3 CAISESGGLNTEAFF
TRBJ1-1 - - TRBV2 CASSEAGYGGTEAFF
TRBJ2-7 once TRBD1 TRBV5-4 CASSWYRGRGEQYF
TRBJ2-1 once - TRBV5-4 CASSLIGTEERVQFF
TRBJ2-7 - - TRBV7-9 CASARIPDRPYEQYF
TRBJ2-1 - TRBD2 TRBV13 CASSLVAGGSYNEQFF
TRBJ1-1 - TRBD1 TRBV7-2 CASSLDRGITEAFF
TRBJ1-1 few TRBD1 TRBV5-1 CASRGQALNTEAFF
TRBJ2-1 - TRBD2 TRBV7-4 CASSRGLAGDRLNEQFF
TRBJ2-7 once TRBD1 TRBV5-4 CASSNRDREDYEQYF
TRBJ2-1 once - TRBV7-9 CASSVIGVYNEQFF
TRBJ2-1 - - TRBV6-1 CASSERWRGWNEQFF
TRBJ2-7 few - TRBV6-5 CASSYVGGRVNQQYF
TRBJ1-2 - TRBD1 TRBV7-2 CASSLPTGGGYTF
TRBJ2-7 - TRBD1 TRBV6-5 CASSAGTGLRWEYF
TRBJ1-1 - TRBD1 TRBV19 CASKFGTVLNTEAFF
TRBJ2-3 - - TRBV16 CASSPLSGGTQYF
TRBJ1-2 once TRBD1 TRBV11-2 CASRMTGVYGYTF
TRBJ1-1 - TRBD1 TRBV7-9 CASSLGQGKAFF
TRBJ2-1 - TRBD2 TRBV27 CASSLSLAGASEQFF
TRBJ1-1 few TRBD1 TRBV29-1 CSARTGKNTEAFF
TRBJ2-3 - TRBD1 TRBV4-2 CASSQGTGGSTDTQYF
TRBJ1-1 - TRBD1 TRBV6-4 CASSLDRVPFRTEAFF
TRBJ2-1 few TRBD2 TRBV4-2 CASSQGPAGGQNEQFF
TRBJ1-6 - - TRBV5-4 CASSLKVGGASPLHF
TRBJ2-7 - TRBD2 TRBV7-2 CASSLGGGGATSEQYF
TRBJ2-1 - - TRBV28 CASRDQYEQFF
TRBJ1-2 few - TRBV5-6 CASSPDKRGNYGYTF
TRBJ1-2 few - TRBV18 CASSPSGDDGYTF
TRBJ2-1 - TRBD2 TRBV5-1 CASSPPTSGASSYNEQFF
TRBJ2-3 - - TRBV5-1 CASSPTGGSTDTQYF
TRBJ2-3 - TRBD2 TRBV9 CASSVESGRADTQYF
TRBJ2-3 - - TRBV9 CASTPDTQYF
TRBJ2-5 - - TRBV5-1 CASREEMYQETQYF
TRBJ2-5 - - TRBV10-2 CASSVGETQYF
TRBJ1-6 - - TRBV9 CASSVGDSTLHF
TRBJ2-3 - - TRBV28 CASEGRRGGTDTQYF